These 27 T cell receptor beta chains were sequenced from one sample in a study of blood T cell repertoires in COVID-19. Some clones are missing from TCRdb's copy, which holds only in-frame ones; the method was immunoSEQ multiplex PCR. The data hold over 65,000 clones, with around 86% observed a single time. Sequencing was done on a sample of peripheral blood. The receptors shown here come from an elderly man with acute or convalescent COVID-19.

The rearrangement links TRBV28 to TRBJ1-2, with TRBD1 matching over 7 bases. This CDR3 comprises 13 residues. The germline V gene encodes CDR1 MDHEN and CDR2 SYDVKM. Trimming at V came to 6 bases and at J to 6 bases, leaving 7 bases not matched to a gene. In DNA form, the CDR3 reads TGTGCCAGCAGCCGAACAGGGGTTCATGGCTACACCTTC. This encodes CASSRTGVHGYTF.

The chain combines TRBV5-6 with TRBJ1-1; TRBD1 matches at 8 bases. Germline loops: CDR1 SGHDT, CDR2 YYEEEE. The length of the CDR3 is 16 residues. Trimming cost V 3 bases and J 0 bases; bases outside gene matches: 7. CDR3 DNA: TGTGCCAGCAGCTATAAGCCGGACAGGGTGAACACTGAAGCTTTCTTT. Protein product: CASSYKPDRVNTEAFF.

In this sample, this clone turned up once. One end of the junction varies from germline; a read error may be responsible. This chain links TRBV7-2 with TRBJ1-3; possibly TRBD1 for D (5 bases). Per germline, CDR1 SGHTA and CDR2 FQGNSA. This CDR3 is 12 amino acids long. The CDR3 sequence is CASSPTGTTIYF. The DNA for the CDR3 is TGTGCCAGCAGCCCCACAGGAACCACCATATATTTT.

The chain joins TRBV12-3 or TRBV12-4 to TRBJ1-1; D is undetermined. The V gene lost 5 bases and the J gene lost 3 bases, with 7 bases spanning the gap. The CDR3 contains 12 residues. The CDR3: CASSRRYTEAFF. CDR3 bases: TGTGCCAGCAGTCGGAGATACACTGAAGCTTTCTTT.

CDR3: CASSYSGLAGGLDEQFF. CDR3 nucleotides: TGTGCCAGCAGTTACTCGGGTCTAGCGGGAGGGCTCGATGAGCAGTTCTTC. This chain uses TRBV6-2 or TRBV6-3 with TRBJ2-1; 12 nucleotides line up with TRBD2. From germline, CDR1 is MNHEY and CDR2 SVGEGT. The CDR3 runs to 17 residues. Trimming took 0 bases from V and 8 from J; bases not matched to a gene: 8.

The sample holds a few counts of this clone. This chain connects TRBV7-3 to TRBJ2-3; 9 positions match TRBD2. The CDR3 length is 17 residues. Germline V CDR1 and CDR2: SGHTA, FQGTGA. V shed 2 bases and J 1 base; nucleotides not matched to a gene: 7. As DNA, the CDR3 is TGTGCCAGCAGCTTAGGGGGTAGCGGGAGCGGCACAGATACGCAGTATTTT. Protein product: CASSLGGSGSGTDTQYF.

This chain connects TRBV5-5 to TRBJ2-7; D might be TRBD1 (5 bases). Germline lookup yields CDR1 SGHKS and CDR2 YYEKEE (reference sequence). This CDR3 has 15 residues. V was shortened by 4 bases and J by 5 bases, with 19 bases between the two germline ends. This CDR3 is CASSPQVQGRHEQYF. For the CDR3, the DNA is TGTGCCAGCAGCCCCCAGGTCCAGGGCCGCCACGAGCAGTACTTC.

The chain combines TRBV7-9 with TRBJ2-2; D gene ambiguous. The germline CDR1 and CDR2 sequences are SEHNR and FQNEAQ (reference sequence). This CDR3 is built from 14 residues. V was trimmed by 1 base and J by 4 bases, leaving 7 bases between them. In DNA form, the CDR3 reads TGTGCCAGCAGCTTAGGTTTGAGCACCGGGGAGCTGTTTTTT. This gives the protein CASSLGLSTGELFF.

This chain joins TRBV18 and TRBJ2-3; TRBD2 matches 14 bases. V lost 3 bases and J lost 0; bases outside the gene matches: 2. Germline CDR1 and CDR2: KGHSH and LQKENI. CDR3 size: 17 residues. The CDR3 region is CASSPGLAGGSTDTQYF. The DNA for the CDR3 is TGTGCCAGCTCACCCGGACTAGCGGGAGGTAGCACAGATACGCAGTATTTT. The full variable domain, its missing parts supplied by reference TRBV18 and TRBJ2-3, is NAGVMQNPRHLVRRRGQEARLRCSPMKGHSHVYWYRQLPEEGLKFMVYLQKENIIDESGMPKERFSAEFPKEGPSILRIQQVVRGDSAAYFCASSPGLAGGSTDTQYFGPGTRLTVL.

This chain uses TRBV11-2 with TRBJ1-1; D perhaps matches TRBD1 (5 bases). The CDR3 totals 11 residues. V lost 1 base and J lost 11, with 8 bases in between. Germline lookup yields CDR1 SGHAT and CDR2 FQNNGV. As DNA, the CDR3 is TGTGCCAGCAGCTTAGTAGGGGTTGCTTTCTTT. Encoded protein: CASSLVGVAFF.

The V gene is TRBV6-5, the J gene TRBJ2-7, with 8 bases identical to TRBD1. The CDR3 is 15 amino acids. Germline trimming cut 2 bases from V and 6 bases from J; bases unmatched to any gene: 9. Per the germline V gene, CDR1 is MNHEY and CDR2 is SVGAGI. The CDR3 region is CASSYPPAGGLEQYF. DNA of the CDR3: TGTGCCAGCAGTTACCCTCCCGCAGGGGGCCTCGAGCAGTACTTC.

The chain's CDR3 is CAWMEPSRVEKLFF. CDR3 bases: TGTGCCTGGATGGAGCCCAGTCGAGTGGAAAAACTGTTTTTT. The chain employs TRBV30 and TRBJ1-4; D unresolved. Germline-derived CDR1 and CDR2 are GTSNPN and SVGIG (reference sequence). V dropped 4 bases and J dropped 8 bases, with 17 bases sitting between them. The CDR3 loop spans 14 amino acids.

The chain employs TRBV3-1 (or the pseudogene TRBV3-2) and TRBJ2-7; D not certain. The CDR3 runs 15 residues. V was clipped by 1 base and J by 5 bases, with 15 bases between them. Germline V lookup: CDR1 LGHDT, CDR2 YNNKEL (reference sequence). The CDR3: CASSQGASVKNEQYF. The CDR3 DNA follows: TGTGCCAGCAGCCAAGGTGCCAGTGTGAAGAACGAGCAGTACTTC.

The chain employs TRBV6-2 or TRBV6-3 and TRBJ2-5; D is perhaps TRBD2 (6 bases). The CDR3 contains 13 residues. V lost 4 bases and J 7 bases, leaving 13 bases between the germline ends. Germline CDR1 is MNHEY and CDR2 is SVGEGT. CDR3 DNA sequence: TGTGCCAGCAGTTTCTTCCCCGGGAGGACCCAGTACTTC. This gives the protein CASSFFPGRTQYF.

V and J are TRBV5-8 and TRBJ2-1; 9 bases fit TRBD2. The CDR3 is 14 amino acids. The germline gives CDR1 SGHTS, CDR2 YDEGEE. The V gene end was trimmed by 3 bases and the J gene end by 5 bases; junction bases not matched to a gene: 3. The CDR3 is CASSWGLADNEQFF. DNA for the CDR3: TGTGCCAGCAGCTGGGGACTAGCAGACAATGAGCAGTTCTTC.

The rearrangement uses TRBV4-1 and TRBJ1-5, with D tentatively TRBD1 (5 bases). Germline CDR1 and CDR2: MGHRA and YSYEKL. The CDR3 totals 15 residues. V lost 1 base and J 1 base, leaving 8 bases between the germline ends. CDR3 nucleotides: TGCGCCAGCAGCCAAGCATCAGGGAGCAATCAGCCCCAGCATTTT. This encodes CASSQASGSNQPQHF.

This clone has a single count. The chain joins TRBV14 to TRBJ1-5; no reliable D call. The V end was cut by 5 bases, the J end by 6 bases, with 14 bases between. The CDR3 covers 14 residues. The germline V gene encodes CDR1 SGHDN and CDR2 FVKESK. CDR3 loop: CASSAGRGGQPQHF. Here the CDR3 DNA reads TGTGCCAGCAGCGCGGGCCGCGGAGGTCAGCCCCAGCATTTT.

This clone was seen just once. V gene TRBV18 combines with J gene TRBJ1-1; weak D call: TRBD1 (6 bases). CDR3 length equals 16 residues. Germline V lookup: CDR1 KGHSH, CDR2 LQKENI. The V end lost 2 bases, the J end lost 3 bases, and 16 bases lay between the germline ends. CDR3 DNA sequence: TGTGCCAGCTCACCAATGGCTACAGGGTCGGACACTGAAGCTTTCTTT. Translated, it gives CASSPMATGSDTEAFF.

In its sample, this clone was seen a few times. The CDR3: CASSSTDSYGYTF. As DNA, the CDR3 is TGTGCCAGCAGTTCGACAGATTCCTATGGCTACACCTTC. The chain recombines TRBV28 with TRBJ1-2; tentatively, D is TRBD1 (5 bases). The CDR3 runs 13 residues. The germline gives CDR1 MDHEN, CDR2 SYDVKM. Trimming took 4 bases from V and 4 from J, leaving 10 bases between them.

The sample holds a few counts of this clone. The CDR3, as DNA: TGTGCCAGCTCACCATTTGGGAGCGGGAGTGTAAGCACAGATACGCAGTATTTT. This translates into CASSPFGSGSVSTDTQYF. The V and J genes are TRBV18 and TRBJ2-3; 8 positions agree with TRBD2. This CDR3 contains 18 residues. The junction had 10 bases not matched to a gene; V was cut back by 2 bases and J by 0 bases. CDR1 and CDR2 from the germline V gene are KGHSH and LQKENI.

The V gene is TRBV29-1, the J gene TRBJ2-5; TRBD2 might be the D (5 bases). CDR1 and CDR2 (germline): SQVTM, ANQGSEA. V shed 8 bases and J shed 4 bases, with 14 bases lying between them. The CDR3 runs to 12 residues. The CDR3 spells CSHHRGGETQYF. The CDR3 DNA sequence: TGCAGCCACCACCGGGGTGGAGAGACCCAGTACTTC.

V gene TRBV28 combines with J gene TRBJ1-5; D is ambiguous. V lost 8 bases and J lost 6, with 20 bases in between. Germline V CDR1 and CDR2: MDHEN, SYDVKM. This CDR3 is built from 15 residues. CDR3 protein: CASLNSFEGGQPQHF. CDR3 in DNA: TGTGCCAGCCTAAACAGTTTCGAGGGAGGTCAGCCCCAGCATTTT.

CDR3 nucleotide sequence: TGTGCCAGCAGCTATGCGACAGGGGGCGAGAGAAACATTCAGTACTTC. It is translated as CASSYATGGERNIQYF. J is TRBJ2-4 and V is TRBV7-2, with TRBD1 identical over 10 bases. There are 16 residues in the CDR3. The germline CDR1 and CDR2 sequences are SGHTA and FQGNSA. V lost 4 bases, J lost 6 bases, and 9 bases stayed unmatched.

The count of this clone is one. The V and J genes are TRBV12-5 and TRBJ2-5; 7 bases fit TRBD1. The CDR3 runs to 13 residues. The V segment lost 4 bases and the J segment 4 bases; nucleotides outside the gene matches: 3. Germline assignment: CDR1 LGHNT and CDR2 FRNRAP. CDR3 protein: CASGWGTAETQYF. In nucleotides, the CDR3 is TGTGCTAGTGGTTGGGGGACAGCAGAGACCCAGTACTTC.

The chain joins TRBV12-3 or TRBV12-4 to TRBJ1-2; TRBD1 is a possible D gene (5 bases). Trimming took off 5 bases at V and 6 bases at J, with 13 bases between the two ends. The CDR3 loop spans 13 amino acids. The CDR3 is CASSQRGVHGYTF. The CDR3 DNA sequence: TGTGCCAGCAGTCAGCGGGGCGTCCATGGCTACACCTTC.

CDR3 in amino acids: CASNRGAQETQYF. As DNA, the CDR3 is TGTGCCAGCAACCGGGGGGCCCAAGAGACCCAGTACTTC. The chain has TRBV6-1 and TRBJ2-5, with a weak D call TRBD2 (7 bases). CDR1 is MNHNS, CDR2 SASEGT, per germline. Between the trimmed V and J ends, which lost 7 bases and 1 base, there was a span of 10 bases. This CDR3 contains 13 residues.

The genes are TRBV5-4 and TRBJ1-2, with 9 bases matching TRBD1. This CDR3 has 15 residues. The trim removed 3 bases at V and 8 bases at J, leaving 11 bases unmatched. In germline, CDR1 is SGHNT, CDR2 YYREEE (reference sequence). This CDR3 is CASSWPGQGDAGYTF. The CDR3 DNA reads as TGTGCCAGCAGCTGGCCGGGACAGGGTGATGCGGGCTACACCTTC.